Below, 6 T cell receptor beta chains from the same sample are listed, as sequenced in a study of blood T cell repertoires in COVID-19 (TCRdb year 2020). Library method: the immunoSEQ multiplex PCR assay. TCRdb provides this immuneACCESS table in a form limited to in-frame rearrangements. Some clones are lacking; in checked studies, under half of them reflect an unresolved V gene, and why the rest are absent is not known. Within this sample are approximately 400,000 clones, with around 83% of them counted one time only. The ten top clones hold less than 6% of the sample. Sequences were obtained from PBMCs or T cells enriched from blood (not recorded which). These receptors all stem from a woman aged 45-65 years who had recovered from COVID-19.

The genes are TRBV4-1 and TRBJ2-3; 12 bases align to TRBD2. From germline, CDR1 is MGHRA and CDR2 YSYEKL. Trimming cost V 0 bases and J 5 bases; bases outside gene matches: 12. CDR3 length equals 19 residues. This CDR3 reads CASSQDSASGGARGDTQYF. The CDR3 DNA is TGCGCCAGCAGCCAAGATTCGGCTAGCGGGGGGGCCCGGGGAGATACGCAGTATTTT.

The genes are TRBV4-1 and TRBJ1-1; tentatively, D is TRBD1 (5 bases). This CDR3 has 14 amino acids. Germline V CDR1 and CDR2: MGHRA, YSYEKL. V was trimmed by 4 bases and J by 3 bases, leaving 12 bases between them. The CDR3 DNA is TGCGCCAGCAGCCTAGCGGGGCCGGACACTGAAGCTTTCTTT. Protein: CASSLAGPDTEAFF.

The chain recombines TRBV6-5 with TRBJ1-1; D is perhaps TRBD1 (5 bases). V lost 7 bases and J lost 10, with 13 bases in between. From germline, CDR1 is MNHEY and CDR2 SVGAGI. The CDR3 totals 11 residues. The DNA of the CDR3 is TGTGCCAGCACGGCAGGGTGGGGAGCTTTCTTT. As protein: CASTAGWGAFF.

The chain is built from TRBV19 and TRBJ1-1, with a weak D call TRBD1 (5 bases). The CDR3 has 12 amino acids. Germline values: CDR1 LNHDA, CDR2 SQIVND (reference sequence). V lost 5 bases and J 11 bases, leaving 15 bases between the germline ends. In DNA form, the CDR3 reads TGTGCCAGTAGTCCCCTGCTCGGACACGCTTTCTTT. It is translated as CASSPLLGHAFF.

Only one count was recorded for this clone. V usage is TRBV30 and J usage is TRBJ1-2; D gene unclear. Germline loops: CDR1 GTSNPN, CDR2 SVGIG (reference sequence). This CDR3 spans 13 amino acids. Trimming took off 3 bases at V and 4 bases at J, with 12 bases between the two ends. The CDR3 coding sequence is TGTGCCTGGAGCAGCCAGGAAGCCTATGGCTACACCTTC. Translated: CAWSSQEAYGYTF.

The rearrangement links TRBV30 to TRBJ1-6; D unresolved. Per the germline V gene, CDR1 is GTSNPN and CDR2 is SVGIG (reference sequence). CDR3 length: 14 residues. The V and J ends lost 0 bases and 8 bases respectively, with 11 bases between them. The CDR3 coding sequence is TGTGCCTGGAGTGTAGGTCCGCGGGATTCACCCCTCCACTTT. It specifies CAWSVGPRDSPLHF.